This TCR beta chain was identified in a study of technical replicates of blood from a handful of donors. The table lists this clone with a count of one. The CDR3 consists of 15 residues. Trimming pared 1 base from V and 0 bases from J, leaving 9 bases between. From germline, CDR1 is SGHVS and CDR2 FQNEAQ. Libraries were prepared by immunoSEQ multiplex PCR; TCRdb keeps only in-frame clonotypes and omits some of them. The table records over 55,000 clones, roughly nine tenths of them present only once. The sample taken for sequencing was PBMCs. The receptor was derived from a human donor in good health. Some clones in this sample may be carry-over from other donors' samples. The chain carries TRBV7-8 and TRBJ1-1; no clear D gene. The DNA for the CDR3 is TGTGCCAGCAGCTTAGATTTTGCAGTGAACACTGAAGCTTTCTTT. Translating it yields CASSLDFAVNTEAFF. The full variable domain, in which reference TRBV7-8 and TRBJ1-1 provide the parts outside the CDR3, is GAGVSQSPRYKVAKRGQDVALRCDPISGHVSLFWYQQALGQGPEFLTYFQNEAQLDKSGLPSDRFFAERPEGSVSTLKIQRTQQEDSAVYLCASSLDFAVNTEAFFGQGTRLTVV.